This T cell receptor (beta chain) was sequenced for a study of T cells in localized non-small cell lung cancer. Study-wide findings and caveats: With higher T cell density in blood came longer overall survival. Because sequencing included only one region (of the tumor), heterogeneity remains possible. Adjacent lung had a median 57 of the 100 largest tumor clones.

CDR1 SGHDN and CDR2 FVKESK come from the germline V gene. Trimming removed 4 bases at V and 3 bases at J, with 15 bases between. The CDR3 sequence is 15 residues long. Regarding this clone: Its antigen is unidentified.

TCRdb's table, derived via immunoSEQ multiplex PCR, lists solely in-frame clones and lacks some. The table shows roughly 1,300 clones, with roughly 23% occurring only once. This sequence originates from a male donor aged 60 or older with stage I squamous cell lung carcinoma. Source: lung tumor tissue, taken before any cancer treatment. The genes are TRBV14 and TRBJ1-1; the D gene is possibly TRBD1 (5 bases). Here the CDR3 DNA reads TGTGCCAGCAGCCTTCAGGGCGTTGGGTACACTGAAGCTTTCTTT. It codes for CASSLQGVGYTEAFF.